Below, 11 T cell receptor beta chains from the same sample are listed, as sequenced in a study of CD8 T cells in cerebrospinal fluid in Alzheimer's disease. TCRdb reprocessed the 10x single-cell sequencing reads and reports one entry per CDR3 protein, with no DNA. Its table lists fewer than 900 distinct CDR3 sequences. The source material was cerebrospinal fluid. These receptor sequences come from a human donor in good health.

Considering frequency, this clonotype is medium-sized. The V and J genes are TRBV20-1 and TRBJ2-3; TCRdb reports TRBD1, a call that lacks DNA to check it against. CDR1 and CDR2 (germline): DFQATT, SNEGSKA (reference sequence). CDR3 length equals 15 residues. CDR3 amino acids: CSARAWDRGPDTQYF.

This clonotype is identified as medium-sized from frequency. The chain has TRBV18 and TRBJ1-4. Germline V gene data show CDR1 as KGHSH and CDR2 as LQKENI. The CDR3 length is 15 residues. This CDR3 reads CASSPPEGRGEKLFF.

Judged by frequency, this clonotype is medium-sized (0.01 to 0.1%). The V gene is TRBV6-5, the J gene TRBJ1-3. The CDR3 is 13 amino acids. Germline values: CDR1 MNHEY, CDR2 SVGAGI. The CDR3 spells CASSGLTGNTIYF.

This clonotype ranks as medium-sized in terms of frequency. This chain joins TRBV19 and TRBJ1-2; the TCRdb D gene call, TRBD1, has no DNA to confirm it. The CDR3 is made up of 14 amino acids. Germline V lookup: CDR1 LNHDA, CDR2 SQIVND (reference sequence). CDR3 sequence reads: CASGDSRTNYGYTF.

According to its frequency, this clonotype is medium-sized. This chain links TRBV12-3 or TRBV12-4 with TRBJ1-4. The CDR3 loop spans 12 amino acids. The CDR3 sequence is CASSLGEGKLFF.

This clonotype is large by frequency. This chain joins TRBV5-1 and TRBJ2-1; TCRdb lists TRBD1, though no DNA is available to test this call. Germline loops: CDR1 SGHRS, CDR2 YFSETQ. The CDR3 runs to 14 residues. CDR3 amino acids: CASSIGQGAGEQFF.

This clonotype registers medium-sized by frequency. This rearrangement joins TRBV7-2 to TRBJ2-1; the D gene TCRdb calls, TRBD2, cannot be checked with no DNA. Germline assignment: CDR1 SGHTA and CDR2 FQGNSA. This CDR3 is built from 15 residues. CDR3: CASIFGQALVNEQFF.

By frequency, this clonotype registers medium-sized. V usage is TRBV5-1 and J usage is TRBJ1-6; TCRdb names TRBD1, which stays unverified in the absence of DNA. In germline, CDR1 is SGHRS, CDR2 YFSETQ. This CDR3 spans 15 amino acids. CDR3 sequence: CASSLGPGGYSPLHF.

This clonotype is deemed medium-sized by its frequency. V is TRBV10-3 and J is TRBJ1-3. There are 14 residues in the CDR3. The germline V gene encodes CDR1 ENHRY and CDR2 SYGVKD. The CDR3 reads CAISERLGQDTIYF.

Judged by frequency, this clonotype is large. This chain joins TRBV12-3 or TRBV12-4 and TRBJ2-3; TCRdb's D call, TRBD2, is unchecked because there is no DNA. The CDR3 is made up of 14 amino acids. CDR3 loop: CASTLRAYTDTQYF.

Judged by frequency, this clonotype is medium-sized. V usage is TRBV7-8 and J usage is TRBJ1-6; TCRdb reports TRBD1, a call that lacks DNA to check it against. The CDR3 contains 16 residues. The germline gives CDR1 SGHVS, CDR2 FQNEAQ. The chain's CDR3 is CASSPRGTGDNSPLHF. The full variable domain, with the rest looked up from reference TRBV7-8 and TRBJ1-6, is GAGVSQSPRYKVAKRGQDVALRCDPISGHVSLFWYQQALGQGPEFLTYFQNEAQLDKSGLPSDRFFAERPEGSVSTLKIQRTQQEDSAVYLCASSPRGTGDNSPLHFGNGTRLTVT.